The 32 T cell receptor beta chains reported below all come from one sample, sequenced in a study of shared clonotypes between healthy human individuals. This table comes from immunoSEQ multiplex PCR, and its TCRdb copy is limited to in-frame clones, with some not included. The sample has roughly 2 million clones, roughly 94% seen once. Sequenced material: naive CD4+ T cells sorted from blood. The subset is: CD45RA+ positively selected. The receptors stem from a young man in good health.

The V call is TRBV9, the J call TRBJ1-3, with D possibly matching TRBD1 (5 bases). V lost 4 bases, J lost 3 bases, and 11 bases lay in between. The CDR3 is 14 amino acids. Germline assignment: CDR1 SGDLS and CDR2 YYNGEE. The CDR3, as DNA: TGTGCCAGCAGCCTTGGGACGAGTGGAAACACCATATATTTT. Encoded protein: CASSLGTSGNTIYF.

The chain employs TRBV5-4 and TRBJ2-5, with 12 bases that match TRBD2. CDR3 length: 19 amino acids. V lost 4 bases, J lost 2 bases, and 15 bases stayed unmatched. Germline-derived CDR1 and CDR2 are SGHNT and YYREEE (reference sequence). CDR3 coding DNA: TGTGCCAGCAGCCACCCCGGCCTAGCGGGAGGGCCGGGGCAAGAGACCCAGTACTTC. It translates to CASSHPGLAGGPGQETQYF.

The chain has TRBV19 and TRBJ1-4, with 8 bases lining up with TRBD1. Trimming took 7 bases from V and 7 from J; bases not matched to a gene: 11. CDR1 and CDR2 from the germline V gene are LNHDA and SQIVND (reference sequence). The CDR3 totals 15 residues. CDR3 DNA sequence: TGTGCCAGTACCGACCCAGGGGGCGCGACTGAAAAACTGTTTTTT. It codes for CASTDPGGATEKLFF.

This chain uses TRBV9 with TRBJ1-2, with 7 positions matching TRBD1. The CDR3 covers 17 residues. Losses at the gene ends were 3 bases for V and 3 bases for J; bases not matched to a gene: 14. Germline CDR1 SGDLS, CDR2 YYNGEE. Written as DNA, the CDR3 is TGTGCCAGCAGCGAGCCCCAATTGGGACAGACCGACTATGGCTACACCTTC. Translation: CASSEPQLGQTDYGYTF.

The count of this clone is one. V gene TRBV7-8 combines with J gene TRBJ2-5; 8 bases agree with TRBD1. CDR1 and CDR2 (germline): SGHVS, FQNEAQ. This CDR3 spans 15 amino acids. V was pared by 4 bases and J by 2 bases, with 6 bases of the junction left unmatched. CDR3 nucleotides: TGTGCCAGCAGCTCCTGGCAGGGGGCACAAGAGACCCAGTACTTC. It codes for CASSSWQGAQETQYF.

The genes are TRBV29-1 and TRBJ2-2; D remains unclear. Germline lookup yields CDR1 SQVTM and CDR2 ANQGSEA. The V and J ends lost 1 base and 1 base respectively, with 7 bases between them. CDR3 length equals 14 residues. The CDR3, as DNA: TGCAGCGTTGAAGGGGCTAAGAACACCGGGGAGCTGTTTTTT. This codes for CSVEGAKNTGELFF.

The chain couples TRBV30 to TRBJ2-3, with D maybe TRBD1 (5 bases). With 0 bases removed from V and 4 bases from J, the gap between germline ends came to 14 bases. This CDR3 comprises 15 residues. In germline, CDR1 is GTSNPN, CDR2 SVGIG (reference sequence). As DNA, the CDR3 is TGTGCCTGGAGTGTGGGTCAGGGATTCGCAGATACGCAGTATTTT. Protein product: CAWSVGQGFADTQYF.

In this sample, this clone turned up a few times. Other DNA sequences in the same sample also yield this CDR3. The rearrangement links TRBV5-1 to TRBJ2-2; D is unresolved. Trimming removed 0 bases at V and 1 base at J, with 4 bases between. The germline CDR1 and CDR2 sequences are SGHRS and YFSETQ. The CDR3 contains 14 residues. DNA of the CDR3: TGCGCCAGCAGCTTGGGCCAGAACACCGGGGAGCTGTTTTTT. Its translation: CASSLGQNTGELFF.

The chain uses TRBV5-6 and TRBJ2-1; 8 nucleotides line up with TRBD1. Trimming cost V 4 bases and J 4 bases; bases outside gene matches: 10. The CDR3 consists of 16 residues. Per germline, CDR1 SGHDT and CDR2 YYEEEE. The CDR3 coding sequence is TGTGCCAGCAGCGATCTGGGACAGGACCTTTACAATGAGCAGTTCTTC. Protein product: CASSDLGQDLYNEQFF.

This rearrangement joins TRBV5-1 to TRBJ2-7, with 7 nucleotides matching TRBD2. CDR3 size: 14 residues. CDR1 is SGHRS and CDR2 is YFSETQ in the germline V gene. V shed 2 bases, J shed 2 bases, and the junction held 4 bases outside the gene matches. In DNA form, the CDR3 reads TGCGCCAGCAGCTTACTAGCGACCCCCTACGAGCAGTACTTC. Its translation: CASSLLATPYEQYF.

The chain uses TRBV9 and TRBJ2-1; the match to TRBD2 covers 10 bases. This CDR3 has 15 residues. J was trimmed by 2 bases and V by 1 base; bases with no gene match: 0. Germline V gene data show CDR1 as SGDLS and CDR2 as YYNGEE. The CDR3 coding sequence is TGTGCCAGCAGCGTAAGCGGGAGGGCCTACAATGAGCAGTTCTTC. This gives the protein CASSVSGRAYNEQFF.

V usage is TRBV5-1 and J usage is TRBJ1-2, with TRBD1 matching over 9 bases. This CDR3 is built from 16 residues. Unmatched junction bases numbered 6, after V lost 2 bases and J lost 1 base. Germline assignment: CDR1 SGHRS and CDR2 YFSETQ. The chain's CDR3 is CASSFSRQGVNYGYTF. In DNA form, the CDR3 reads TGCGCCAGCAGCTTCTCGCGACAGGGGGTTAACTATGGCTACACCTTC.

CDR3 residues: CASRRGGSIPGNTIYF. The CDR3 nucleotides are TGTGCCAGCCGCCGCGGGGGCTCCATCCCGGGAAACACCATATATTTT. This chain links TRBV7-9 with TRBJ1-3; D may be TRBD1 (6 bases). Trimming took off 8 bases at V and 4 bases at J, with 21 bases between the two ends. The CDR3 loop spans 16 amino acids. From germline, CDR1 is SEHNR and CDR2 FQNEAQ (reference sequence).

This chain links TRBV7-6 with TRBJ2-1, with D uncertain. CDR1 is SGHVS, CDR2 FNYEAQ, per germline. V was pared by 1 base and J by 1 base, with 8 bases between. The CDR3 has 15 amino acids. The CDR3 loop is CASSLGVDSYNEQFF. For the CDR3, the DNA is TGTGCCAGCAGCTTAGGTGTAGATTCCTACAATGAGCAGTTCTTC.

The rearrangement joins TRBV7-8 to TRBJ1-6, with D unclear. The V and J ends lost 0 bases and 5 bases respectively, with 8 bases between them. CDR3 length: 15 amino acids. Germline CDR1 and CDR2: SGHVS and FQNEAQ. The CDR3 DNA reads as TGTGCCAGCAGCTTAGCACGGCCAAATAATTCACCCCTCCACTTT. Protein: CASSLARPNNSPLHF.

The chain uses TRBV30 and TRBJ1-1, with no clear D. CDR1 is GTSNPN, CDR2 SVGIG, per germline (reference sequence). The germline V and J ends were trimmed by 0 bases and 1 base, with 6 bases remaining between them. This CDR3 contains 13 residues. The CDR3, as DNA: TGTGCCTGGAGTGTTGTCAGGAACACTGAAGCTTTCTTT. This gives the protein CAWSVVRNTEAFF.

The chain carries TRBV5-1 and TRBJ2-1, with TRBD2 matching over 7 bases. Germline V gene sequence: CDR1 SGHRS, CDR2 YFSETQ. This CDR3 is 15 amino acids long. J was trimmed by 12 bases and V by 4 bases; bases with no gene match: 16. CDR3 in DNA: TGCGCCAGCAGCGCGGGGGACGGAGGGCGTTTCGGGCAGTTCTTC. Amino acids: CASSAGDGGRFGQFF.

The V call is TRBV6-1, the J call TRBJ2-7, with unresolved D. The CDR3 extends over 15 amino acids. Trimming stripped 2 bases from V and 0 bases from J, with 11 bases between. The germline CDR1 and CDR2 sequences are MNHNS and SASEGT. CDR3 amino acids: CASSESPVYSYEQYF. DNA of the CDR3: TGTGCCAGCAGTGAATCCCCAGTCTACTCCTACGAGCAGTACTTC.

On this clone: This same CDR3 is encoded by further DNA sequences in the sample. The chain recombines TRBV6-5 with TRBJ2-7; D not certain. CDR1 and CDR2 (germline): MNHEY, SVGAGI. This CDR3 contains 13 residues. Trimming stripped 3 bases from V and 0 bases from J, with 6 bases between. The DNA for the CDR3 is TGTGCCAGCAGTTATGGGGTCTCCTACGAGCAGTACTTC. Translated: CASSYGVSYEQYF.

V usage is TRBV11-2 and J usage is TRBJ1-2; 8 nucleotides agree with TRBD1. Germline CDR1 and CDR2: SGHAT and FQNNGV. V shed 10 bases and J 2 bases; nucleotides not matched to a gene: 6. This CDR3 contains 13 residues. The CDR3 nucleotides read TGTGCCACGGGACAGGTCCTGAACTATGGCTACACCTTC. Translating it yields CATGQVLNYGYTF.

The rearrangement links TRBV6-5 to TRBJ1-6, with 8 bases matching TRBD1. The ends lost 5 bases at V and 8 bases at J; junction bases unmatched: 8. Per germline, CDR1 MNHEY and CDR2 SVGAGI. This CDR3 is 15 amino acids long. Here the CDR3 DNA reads TGTGCCAGCAGTCGAGGAGACAGGGGCGATTCACCCCTCCACTTT. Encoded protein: CASSRGDRGDSPLHF.

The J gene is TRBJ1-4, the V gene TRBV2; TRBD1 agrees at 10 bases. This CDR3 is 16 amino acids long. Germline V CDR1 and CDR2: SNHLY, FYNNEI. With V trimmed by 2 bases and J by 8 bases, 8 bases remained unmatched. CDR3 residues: CASSEIYGQGGEKLFF. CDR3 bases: TGTGCCAGCAGTGAAATATACGGACAGGGGGGAGAAAAACTGTTTTTT.

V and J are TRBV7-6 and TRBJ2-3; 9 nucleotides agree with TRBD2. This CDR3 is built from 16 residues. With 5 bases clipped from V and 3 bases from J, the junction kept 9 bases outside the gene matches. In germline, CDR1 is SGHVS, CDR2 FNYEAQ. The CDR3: CASSPLLAGYTDTQYF. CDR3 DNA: TGTGCCAGCAGCCCACTCCTAGCGGGGTATACAGATACGCAGTATTTT.

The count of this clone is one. The CDR3 DNA is TGTGCCAGCAGCCTTTATTTGGCTGAAGCTTTCTTT. Amino acid sequence: CASSLYLAEAFF. The rearrangement uses TRBV6-1 and TRBJ1-1; D not certain. Germline CDR1 and CDR2: MNHNS and SASEGT. This CDR3 has 12 residues. V gave up 6 bases and J gave up 6 bases, with 11 bases separating them.

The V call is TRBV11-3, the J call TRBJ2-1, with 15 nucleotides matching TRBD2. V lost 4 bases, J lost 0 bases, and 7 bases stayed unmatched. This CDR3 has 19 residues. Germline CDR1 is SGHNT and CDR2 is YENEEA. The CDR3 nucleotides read TGTGCCAGCAGCTCTGATGGGACTAGCGGGAGGAGCTCCTACAATGAGCAGTTCTTC. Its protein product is CASSSDGTSGRSSYNEQFF.

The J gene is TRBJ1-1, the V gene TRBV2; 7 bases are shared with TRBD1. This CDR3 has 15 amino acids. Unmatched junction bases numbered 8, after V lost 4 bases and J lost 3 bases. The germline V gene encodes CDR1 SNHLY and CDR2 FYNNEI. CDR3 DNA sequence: TGTGCCAGCAGTGCCCTTCAGGGGGAGGACACTGAAGCTTTCTTT. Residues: CASSALQGEDTEAFF.

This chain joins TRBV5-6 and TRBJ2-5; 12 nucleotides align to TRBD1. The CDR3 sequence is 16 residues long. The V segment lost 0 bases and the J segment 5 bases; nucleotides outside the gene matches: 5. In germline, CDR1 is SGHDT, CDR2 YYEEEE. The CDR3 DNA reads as TGTGCCAGCAGCTTGGCCGGGACAGGGGGCTTCGAGACCCAGTACTTC. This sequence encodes CASSLAGTGGFETQYF.

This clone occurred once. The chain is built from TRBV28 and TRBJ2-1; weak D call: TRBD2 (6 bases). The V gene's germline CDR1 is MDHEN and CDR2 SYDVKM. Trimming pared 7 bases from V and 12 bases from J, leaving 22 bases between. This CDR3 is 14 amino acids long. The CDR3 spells CASNAGRPAKGQFF. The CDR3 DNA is TGTGCCAGCAATGCGGGGCGACCTGCCAAAGGGCAGTTCTTC.

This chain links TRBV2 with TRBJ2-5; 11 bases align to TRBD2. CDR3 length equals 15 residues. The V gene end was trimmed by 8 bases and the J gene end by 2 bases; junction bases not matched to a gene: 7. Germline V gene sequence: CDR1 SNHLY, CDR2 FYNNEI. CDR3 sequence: CASLSGTSGQETQYF. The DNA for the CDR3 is TGTGCCAGCCTCTCAGGGACTAGCGGACAAGAGACCCAGTACTTC. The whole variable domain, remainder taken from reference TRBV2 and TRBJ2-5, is EPEVTQTPSHQVTQMGQEVILRCVPISNHLYFYWYRQILGQKVEFLVSFYNNEISEKSEIFDDQFSVERPDGSNFTLKIRSTKLEDSAMYFCASLSGTSGQETQYFGPGTRLLVL.

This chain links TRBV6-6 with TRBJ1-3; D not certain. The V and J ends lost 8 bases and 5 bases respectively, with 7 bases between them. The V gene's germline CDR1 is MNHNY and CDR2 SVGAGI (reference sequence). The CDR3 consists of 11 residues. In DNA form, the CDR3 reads TGTGCCAGCTTGGATCGAAACACCATATATTTT. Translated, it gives CASLDRNTIYF.

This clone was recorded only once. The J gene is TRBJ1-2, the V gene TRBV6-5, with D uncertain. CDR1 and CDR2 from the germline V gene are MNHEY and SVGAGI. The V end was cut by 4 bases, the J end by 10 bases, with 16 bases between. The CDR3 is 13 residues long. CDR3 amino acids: CASSSRTVRIYTF. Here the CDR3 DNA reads TGTGCCAGCAGTTCCCGGACTGTCCGAATCTACACCTTC.

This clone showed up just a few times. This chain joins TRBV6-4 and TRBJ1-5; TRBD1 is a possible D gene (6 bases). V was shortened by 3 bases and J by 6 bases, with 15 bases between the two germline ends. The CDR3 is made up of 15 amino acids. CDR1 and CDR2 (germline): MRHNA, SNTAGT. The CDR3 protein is CASSEVGGRGQPQHF. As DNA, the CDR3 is TGTGCCAGCAGTGAAGTGGGGGGGCGCGGTCAGCCCCAGCATTTT.